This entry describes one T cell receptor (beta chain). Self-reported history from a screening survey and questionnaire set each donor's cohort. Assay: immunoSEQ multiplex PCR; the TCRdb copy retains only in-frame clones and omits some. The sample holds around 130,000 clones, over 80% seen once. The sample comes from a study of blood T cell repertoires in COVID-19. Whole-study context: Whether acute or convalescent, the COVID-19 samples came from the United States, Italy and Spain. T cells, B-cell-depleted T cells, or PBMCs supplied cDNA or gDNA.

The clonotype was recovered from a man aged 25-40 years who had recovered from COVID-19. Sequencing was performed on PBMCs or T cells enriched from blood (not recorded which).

CDR3 sequence: CASSLRQGLHEQYF. In DNA form, the CDR3 reads TGTGCCAGCAGCTTGCGACAGGGTCTCCACGAGCAGTACTTC. The chain has TRBV5-4 and TRBJ2-7, with TRBD1 matching 7 bases. CDR3 length: 14 residues. Germline V gene sequence: CDR1 SGHNT, CDR2 YYREEE (reference sequence). J gave up 5 bases and V 1 base, and 6 bases lay outside the gene matches.